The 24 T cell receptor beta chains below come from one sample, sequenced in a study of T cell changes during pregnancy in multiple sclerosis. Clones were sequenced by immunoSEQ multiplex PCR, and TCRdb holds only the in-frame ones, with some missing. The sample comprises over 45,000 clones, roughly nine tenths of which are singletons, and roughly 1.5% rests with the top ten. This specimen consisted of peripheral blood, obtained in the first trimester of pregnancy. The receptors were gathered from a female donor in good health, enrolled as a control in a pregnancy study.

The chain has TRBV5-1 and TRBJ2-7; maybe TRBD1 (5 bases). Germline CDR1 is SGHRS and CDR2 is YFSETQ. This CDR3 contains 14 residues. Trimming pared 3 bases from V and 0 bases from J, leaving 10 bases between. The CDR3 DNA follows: TGCGCCAGCAGCTCGACAGTTAGCTCCTACGAGCAGTACTTC. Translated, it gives CASSSTVSSYEQYF.

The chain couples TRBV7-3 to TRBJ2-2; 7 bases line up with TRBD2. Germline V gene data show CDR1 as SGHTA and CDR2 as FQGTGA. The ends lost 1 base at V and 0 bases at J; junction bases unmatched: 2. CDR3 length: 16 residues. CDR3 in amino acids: CASSLRGLTNTGELFF. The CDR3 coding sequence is TGTGCCAGCAGCTTAAGGGGACTAACGAACACCGGGGAGCTGTTTTTT.

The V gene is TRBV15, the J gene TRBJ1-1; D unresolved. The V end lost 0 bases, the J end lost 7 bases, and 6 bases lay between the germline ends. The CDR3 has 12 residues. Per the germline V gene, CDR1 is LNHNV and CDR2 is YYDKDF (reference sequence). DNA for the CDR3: TGTGCCACCAGCAGAGATCTCCTTGAAGCTTTCTTT. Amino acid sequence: CATSRDLLEAFF.

CDR3 loop: CASSLPVGQRSYNEQFF. Written as DNA, the CDR3 is TGTGCCAGCAGCTTACCAGTCGGACAGCGCTCCTACAATGAGCAGTTCTTC. The rearrangement joins TRBV5-6 to TRBJ2-1, with D possibly being TRBD1 (6 bases). CDR1 is SGHDT and CDR2 is YYEEEE in the germline V gene. Between the trimmed V and J ends, which lost 2 bases and 0 bases, there was a span of 15 bases. This CDR3 region has 17 residues.

The CDR3: CASSHDRALPGELFF. DNA of the CDR3: TGTGCCAGCAGTCATGACAGGGCCCTCCCCGGGGAGCTGTTTTTT. The chain joins TRBV7-8 to TRBJ2-2; 7 bases are a match to TRBD1. Germline loops: CDR1 SGHVS, CDR2 FQNEAQ. The CDR3 loop spans 15 amino acids. Losses at the gene ends were 6 bases for V and 6 bases for J; bases not matched to a gene: 10.

CDR3 nucleotide sequence: TGTGCCAGCAGCTTACCGGGACAGGGGGCGCTTGGCTACACCTTC. Encoded protein: CASSLPGQGALGYTF. The rearrangement joins TRBV7-9 to TRBJ1-2; the match to TRBD1 covers 12 bases. V trimming: 2 bases; J trimming: 7 bases; junction bases outside the gene matches: 5. Germline lookup yields CDR1 SEHNR and CDR2 FQNEAQ (reference sequence). The CDR3 runs to 15 residues.

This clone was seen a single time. The CDR3 region has the DNA TGTGCCAGCTCGCGACACAGGGGGCAGGGAGAGACCCAGTACTTC. This sequence encodes CASSRHRGQGETQYF. The chain joins TRBV18 to TRBJ2-5; 9 bases agree with TRBD1. Germline CDR1 KGHSH, CDR2 LQKENI. The V segment lost 6 bases and the J segment 4 bases; nucleotides outside the gene matches: 9. CDR3 size: 15 residues.

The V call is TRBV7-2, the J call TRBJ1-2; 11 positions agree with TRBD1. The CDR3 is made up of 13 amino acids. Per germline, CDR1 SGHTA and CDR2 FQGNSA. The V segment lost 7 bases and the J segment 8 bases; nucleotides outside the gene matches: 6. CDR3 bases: TGTGCCAGCACCAAGGGACAGGGGGGAGGCTACACCTTC. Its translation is CASTKGQGGGYTF. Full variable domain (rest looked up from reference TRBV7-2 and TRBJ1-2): GAGVSQSPSNKVTEKGKDVELRCDPISGHTALYWYRQSLGQGLEFLIYFQGNSAPDKSGLPSDRFSAERTGGSVSTLTIQRTQQEDSAVYLCASTKGQGGGYTFGSGTRLTVV.

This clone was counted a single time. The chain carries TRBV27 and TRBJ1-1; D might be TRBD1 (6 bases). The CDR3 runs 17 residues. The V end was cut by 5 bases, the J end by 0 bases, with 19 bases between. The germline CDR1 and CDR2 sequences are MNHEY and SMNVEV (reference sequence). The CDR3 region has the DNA TGTGCCAGCAGTACGACCACACAGGGCCCCGTGAACACTGAAGCTTTCTTT. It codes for CASSTTTQGPVNTEAFF.

The CDR3 DNA sequence: TGTGCCAGTAGTCCAATTTTAAGGGCTGAAGGGGGTTTCTTT. Translated: CASSPILRAEGGFF. V gene TRBV19 combines with J gene TRBJ1-1, with D tentatively TRBD1 (6 bases). The CDR3 runs 14 residues. Germline V gene data show CDR1 as LNHDA and CDR2 as SQIVND (reference sequence). V lost 5 bases and J lost 13, with 23 bases in between.

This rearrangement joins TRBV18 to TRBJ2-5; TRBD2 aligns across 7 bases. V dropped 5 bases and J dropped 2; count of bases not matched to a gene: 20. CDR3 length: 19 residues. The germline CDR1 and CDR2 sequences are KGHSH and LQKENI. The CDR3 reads CASSDGLVSPWGFQETQYF. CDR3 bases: TGTGCCAGCTCAGATGGACTAGTTTCACCCTGGGGCTTTCAAGAGACCCAGTACTTC.

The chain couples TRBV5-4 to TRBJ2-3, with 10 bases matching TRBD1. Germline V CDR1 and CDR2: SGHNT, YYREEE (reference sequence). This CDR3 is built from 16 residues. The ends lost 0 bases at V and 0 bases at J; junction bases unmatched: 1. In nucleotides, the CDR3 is TGTGCCAGCAGCTTGGGGGGACAGGGGAGCACAGATACGCAGTATTTT. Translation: CASSLGGQGSTDTQYF.

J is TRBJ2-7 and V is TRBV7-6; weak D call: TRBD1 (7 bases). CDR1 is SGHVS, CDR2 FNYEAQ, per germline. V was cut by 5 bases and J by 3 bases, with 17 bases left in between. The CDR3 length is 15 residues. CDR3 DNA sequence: TGTGCCAGCAGCCATAAGGGGGGACAGCTCTACGAGCAGTACTTC. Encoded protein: CASSHKGGQLYEQYF. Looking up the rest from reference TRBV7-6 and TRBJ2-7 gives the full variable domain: GAGVSQSPRYKVTKRGQDVALRCDPISGHVSLYWYRQALGQGPEFLTYFNYEAQQDKSGLPNDRFSAERPEGSISTLTIQRTEQRDSAMYRCASSHKGGQLYEQYFGPGTRLTVT.

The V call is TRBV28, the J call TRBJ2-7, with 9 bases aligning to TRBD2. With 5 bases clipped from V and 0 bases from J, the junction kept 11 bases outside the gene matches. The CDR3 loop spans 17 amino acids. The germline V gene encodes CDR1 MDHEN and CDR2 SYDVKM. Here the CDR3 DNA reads TGTGCCAGCAGTGGGTGGGCTAGCGGGGTTAGCTCCTACGAGCAGTACTTC. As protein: CASSGWASGVSSYEQYF.

The CDR3 protein is CASSHPGEYNEQFF. The CDR3, as DNA: TGTGCCAGCAGCCACCCCGGTGAATACAATGAGCAGTTCTTC. This chain connects TRBV4-2 to TRBJ2-1; D is unresolved. The CDR3 is 14 amino acids. V gave up 3 bases and J gave up 4 bases, with 10 bases separating them. Germline assignment: CDR1 LGHNA and CDR2 YNFKEQ.

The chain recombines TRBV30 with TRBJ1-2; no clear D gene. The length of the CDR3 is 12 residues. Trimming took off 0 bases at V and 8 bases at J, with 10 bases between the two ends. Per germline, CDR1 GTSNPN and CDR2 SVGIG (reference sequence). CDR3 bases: TGTGCCTGGAGTGTACGAGTACGCGGCTACACCTTC. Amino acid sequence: CAWSVRVRGYTF.

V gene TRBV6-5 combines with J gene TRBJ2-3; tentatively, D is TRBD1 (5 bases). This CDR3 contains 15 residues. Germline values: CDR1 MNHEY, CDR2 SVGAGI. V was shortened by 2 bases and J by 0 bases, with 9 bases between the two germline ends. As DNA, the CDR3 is TGTGCCAGCAGTTACGACAGAGCTAGCACAGATACGCAGTATTTT. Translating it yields CASSYDRASTDTQYF.

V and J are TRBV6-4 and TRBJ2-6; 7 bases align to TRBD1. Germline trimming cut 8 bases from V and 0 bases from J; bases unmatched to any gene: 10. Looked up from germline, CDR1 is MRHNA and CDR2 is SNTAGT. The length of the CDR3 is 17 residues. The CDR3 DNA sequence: TGTGCCAGCGCCCGGGACAGCCAATCCTCTGGGGCCAACGTCCTGACTTTC. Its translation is CASARDSQSSGANVLTF.

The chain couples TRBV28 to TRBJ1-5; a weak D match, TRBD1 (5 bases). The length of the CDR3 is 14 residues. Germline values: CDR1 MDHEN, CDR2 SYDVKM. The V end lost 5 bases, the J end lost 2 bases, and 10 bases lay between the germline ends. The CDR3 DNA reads TGTGCCAGCAGTCTCGGGGGGGGCAATCAGCCCCAGCATTTT. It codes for CASSLGGGNQPQHF.

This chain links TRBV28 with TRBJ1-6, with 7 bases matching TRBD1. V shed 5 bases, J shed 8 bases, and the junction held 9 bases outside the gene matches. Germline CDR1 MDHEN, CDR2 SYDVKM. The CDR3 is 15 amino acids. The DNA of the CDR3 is TGTGCCAGCAGTGTACTCACAGGGGCTGATTCACCCCTCCACTTT. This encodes CASSVLTGADSPLHF.

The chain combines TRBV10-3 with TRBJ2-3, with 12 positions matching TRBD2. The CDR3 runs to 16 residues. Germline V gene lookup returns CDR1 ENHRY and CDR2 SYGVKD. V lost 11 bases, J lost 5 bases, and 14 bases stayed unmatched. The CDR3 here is CAALGGRTSGKDTQYF. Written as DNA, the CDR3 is TGTGCCGCCCTTGGGGGCCGGACTAGCGGGAAAGATACGCAGTATTTT.

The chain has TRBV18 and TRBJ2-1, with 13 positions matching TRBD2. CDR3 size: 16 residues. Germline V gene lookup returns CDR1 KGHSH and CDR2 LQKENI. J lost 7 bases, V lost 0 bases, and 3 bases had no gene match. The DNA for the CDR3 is TGTGCCAGCTCACCACCTTCACTAGCGGGAGGGAATGAGCAGTTCTTC. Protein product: CASSPPSLAGGNEQFF.

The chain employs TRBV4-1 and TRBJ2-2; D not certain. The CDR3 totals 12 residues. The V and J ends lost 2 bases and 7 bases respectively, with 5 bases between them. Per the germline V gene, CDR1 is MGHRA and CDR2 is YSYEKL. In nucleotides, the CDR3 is TGCGCCAGCAGCCAATTCGGCGGGGAGCTGTTTTTT. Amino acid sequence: CASSQFGGELFF.

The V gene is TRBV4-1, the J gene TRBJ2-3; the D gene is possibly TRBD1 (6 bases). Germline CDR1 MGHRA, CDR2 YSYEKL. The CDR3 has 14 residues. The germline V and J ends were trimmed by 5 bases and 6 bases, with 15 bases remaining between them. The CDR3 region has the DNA TGCGCCAGCAGCTATGGCTATACAGGGGATACGCAGTATTTT. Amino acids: CASSYGYTGDTQYF.